Listed below are T cell receptor beta chains from one sample, sequenced in a study of neurological immune-mediated disorders. TCRdb analysed the 5' RACE reads with MiXCR anew, one entry per CDR3 protein. The table records under 80,000 distinct CDR3 sequences, around 9.9% of them present only once. The sample was PBMCs. The origin of the receptors is a man aged 45-65 years in good health. The CDR3 runs from the conserved cysteine through the conserved F or W. Each record gives: J gene, clone size, D gene, V gene, CDR3 protein, CDR3 DNA. D genes are given only for firm matches. Part of the rows lack a size; the others show once, few, many or a class for expanded clones.

TRBJ2-1,many,TRBD2,TRBV5-1,CASSFSGMANEQFF,TGCGCCAGCAGCTTTAGCGGGATGGCCAATGAGCAGTTCTTC
TRBJ2-7,many,TRBD2,TRBV5-1,CASSLGGSGRAYEQYF,TGCGCCAGCAGCTTGGGGGGTAGCGGGAGAGCCTACGAGCAGTACTTC
TRBJ2-7,many,TRBD1,TRBV5-1,CASSLGSGTGGTYEQYF,TGCGCCAGCAGCTTGGGGTCAGGGACAGGAGGCACCTACGAGCAGTACTTC
TRBJ1-2,many,TRBD1,TRBV7-3,CASSLEAQGDYGYTF,TGTGCCAGCAGCTTAGAGGCGCAGGGGGACTATGGCTACACCTTC
TRBJ1-6,many,NA,TRBV20-1,CSARTPNYNSPLHF,TGCAGTGCTAGGACACCAAACTATAATTCACCCCTCCACTTT
TRBJ1-3,many,NA,TRBV7-9,CASSPREFSYSGNTIYF,TGTGCCAGCAGCCCCAGAGAATTCTCGTACTCTGGAAACACCATATATTTT
TRBJ2-7,many,NA,TRBV12-3/TRBV12-4,CASSFRGRYEQYF,TGTGCCAGCAGTTTTAGGGGGAGGTACGAGCAGTACTTC
TRBJ2-7,many,NA,TRBV20-1,CSARDVPGTEQYF,TGCAGTGCTAGAGATGTGCCGGGAACCGAGCAGTACTTC
TRBJ2-3,many,NA,TRBV20-1,CSAPREWMADTQYF,TGCAGTGCCCCCAGGGAATGGATGGCAGATACGCAGTATTTT
TRBJ2-3,few,TRBD2,TRBV5-1,CASSLGLAGGLTDTQYF,TGCGCCAGCAGCTTGGGACTAGCGGGGGGGTTGACAGATACGCAGTATTTT
TRBJ1-1,few,NA,TRBV30,CAWSAIRGPGTEAFF,TGTGCCTGGAGTGCAATCCGGGGCCCTGGCACTGAAGCTTTCTTT
TRBJ2-1,many,TRBD1,TRBV10-3,CAISHPGQGYNEQFF,TGTGCCATCAGCCACCCGGGACAGGGCTACAATGAGCAGTTCTTC
TRBJ2-3,few,NA,TRBV7-3,CASSPPQGDTQYF,TGTGCCAGCAGCCCCCCCCAGGGGGATACGCAGTATTTT
TRBJ2-3,many,NA,TRBV7-2,CASRGPEDTQYF,TGTGCCAGCAGAGGGCCGGAAGATACGCAGTATTTT
TRBJ2-5,many,NA,TRBV10-3,CAISELLGSETQYF,TGTGCCATCAGTGAGTTGCTGGGATCGGAGACCCAGTACTTC
TRBJ2-7,NA,TRBD1,TRBV27,CASSSYRDRSYEQYF,TGTGCCAGCAGTTCCTATCGGGACAGGAGCTACGAGCAGTACTTC
TRBJ2-3,many,NA,TRBV5-1,CASSLGLGVRNTDTQYF,TGCGCCAGCAGCTTGGGGCTGGGGGTACGGAACACAGATACGCAGTATTTT
TRBJ2-2,many,NA,TRBV12-3/TRBV12-4,CASRLPSGGRTGELFF,TGTGCCAGCAGACTTCCCTCGGGTGGGAGGACCGGGGAGCTGTTTTTT
TRBJ1-5,many,NA,TRBV6-2/TRBV6-3,CASSYSTRGNQPQHF,TGTGCCAGCAGTTACTCGACCAGGGGCAATCAGCCCCAGCATTTT
TRBJ2-2,few,NA,TRBV11-2,CASSPNRYTGELFF,TGTGCCAGCAGCCCGAACCGTTACACCGGGGAGCTGTTTTTT
TRBJ1-5,many,NA,TRBV28,CASSSNGSGQPQHF,TGTGCCAGCAGCTCCAACGGCAGCGGTCAGCCCCAGCATTTT
TRBJ2-7,many,TRBD1,TRBV7-2,CASSPDRDYEQYF,TGTGCCAGCAGCCCGGACAGGGATTACGAGCAGTACTTC
TRBJ1-2,NA,NA,TRBV3-1,CASSQDWPGYTF,TGTGCCAGCAGCCAAGATTGGCCTGGCTACACCTTC
TRBJ2-2,many,NA,TRBV5-1,CASSLGQRSPGELFF,TGCGCCAGCAGCTTGGGACAGCGGTCCCCCGGGGAGCTGTTTTTT
TRBJ2-5,NA,NA,TRBV6-6,CASSPSDETQNF,TGTGCCAGCAGCCCCTCGGACGAGACCCAGAACTTC
TRBJ2-7,many,NA,TRBV5-1,CASSLGSLTYEQYF,TGCGCCAGCAGCTTGGGGAGTTTAACCTACGAGCAGTACTTC
TRBJ2-5,many,NA,TRBV6-1,CASTGMEETQYF,TGTGCCAGTACAGGGATGGAAGAGACCCAGTACTTC
TRBJ2-3,NA,TRBD2,TRBV20-1,CSGVAGNTDTQYF,TGCAGTGGGGTAGCGGGGAACACAGATACGCAGTATTTT
TRBJ2-7,many,NA,TRBV5-5,CASSLAGFYEQYF,TGTGCCAGCAGCTTGGCCGGCTTCTACGAGCAGTACTTC
TRBJ1-4,many,TRBD1,TRBV12-3/TRBV12-4,CASRTPRQGVKLFF,TGTGCCAGCCGAACCCCCCGACAGGGAGTGAAACTGTTTTTT
TRBJ2-2,many,TRBD2,TRBV15,CATSRGWGGSRSGELFF,TGTGCCACCAGCAGGGGGTGGGGCGGGAGCCGGTCCGGGGAGCTGTTTTTT
TRBJ1-3,many,NA,TRBV4-1,CASTGDGFFSGNTIYF,TGCGCCAGCACCGGGGATGGTTTTTTCTCTGGAAACACCATATATTTT
TRBJ1-2,many,NA,TRBV5-1,CASSSLSNYGYTF,TGCGCCAGCAGTTCCTTATCCAACTATGGCTACACCTTC
TRBJ1-5,few,NA,TRBV20-1,CSASRDPNQPQHF,TGCAGTGCTAGCAGGGATCCAAATCAGCCCCAGCATTTT
TRBJ1-5,NA,NA,TRBV4-1,CASSLFSGTRYSNQPQHF,TGCGCCAGCAGCCTCTTTTCTGGGACACGGTATAGCAATCAGCCCCAGCATTTT
TRBJ2-7,many,NA,TRBV20-1,CSASQTGWDEQYF,TGCAGTGCTAGTCAAACAGGTTGGGATGAGCAGTACTTC
TRBJ2-5,many,NA,TRBV20-1,CSAREAVGRETQYF,TGCAGTGCTAGAGAGGCGGTGGGGCGAGAGACCCAGTACTTC
TRBJ2-3,many,TRBD1,TRBV7-3,CASSLQGQGTDTQYF,TGTGCCAGCAGCCTCCAGGGACAGGGCACAGATACGCAGTATTTT
TRBJ2-7,many,NA,TRBV6-6,CASSRTSNGRKQYF,TGTGCCAGCAGTAGGACTTCAAATGGAAGGAAGCAGTACTTC
TRBJ2-1,many,TRBD1,TRBV24-1,CATSEWDRDNEQFF,TGTGCCACCAGTGAGTGGGACAGGGACAATGAGCAGTTCTTC
TRBJ2-3,many,NA,TRBV5-6,CASSPAGTITDTQYF,TGTGCCAGCAGCCCCGCGGGCACAATTACAGATACGCAGTATTTT
TRBJ2-3,many,NA,TRBV29-1,CSVEGRATDTQYF,TGCAGCGTTGAAGGCAGGGCCACAGATACGCAGTATTTT
TRBJ2-3,many,NA,TRBV4-1,CASSPEGTEPDTQYF,TGCGCCAGCAGCCCCGAAGGGACTGAACCAGATACGCAGTATTTT
TRBJ2-2,many,TRBD2,TRBV20-1,CSAREREGITGELFF,TGCAGTGCTAGAGAGCGGGAGGGAATCACCGGGGAGCTGTTTTTT